This T cell receptor beta chain appears in the sequencing data of a study of vaccination and CD4 T cells after COVID-19. The overall study: Post-COVID draws followed diagnosis by a median about 100 days (range 35 to 161).

The treatment was: 10-day PBMC culture with coronavirus spike peptide pools or control peptides (ViraFEST assay). Trimming shortened V by 2 bases and J by 4 bases, and 11 bases separated the two germline ends. The CDR3 totals 14 residues. The V gene's germline CDR1 is SGHAT and CDR2 FQDESV (reference sequence). The Oncomine TCR Beta short-read assay sequenced DNA from cultured CD4+ T cells. TCRdb re-analysed the PCR reads in MiXCR, keeping a single row per CDR3 protein. Of some 16,000 distinct CDR3 sequences in the sample, roughly 56% were seen once. Comments on this clonotype: Its antigen is currently unknown.

The sequence came from a human donor who had recovered from COVID-19. The rearrangement links TRBV11-1 to TRBJ1-2, with D unresolved. Specimen: CD4+ T cells from blood, cultured in vitro. The DNA of the CDR3 is TGTGCCAGCAGCTTAAGGGCCCCGCGCTATGGCTACACCTTC. It specifies CASSLRAPRYGYTF.